These T cell receptor beta chains were read from a single sample in a study of breast tumors, draining lymph nodes, adjacent tissues. TCRdb re-called the multiplex PCR reads with MiXCR, one entry per CDR3 protein. Among some 170,000 distinct CDR3 sequences listed, around 35% were seen once. The sample comprised axillary lymph node tissue. All receptors derive from a female donor with breast cancer. Some clones in this sample may be carry-over from other donors' samples. Both conserved end residues are part of each CDR3. D genes are given only for firm matches. A row's size may be missing; if present it is once, few, many or a size class.

CDR3 DNA: TGCAGCGTTGAAGATCTGGGGAACACAGGTTTAGTACTGTTTTTT; CDR3 protein: CSVEDLGNTGLVLFF; clone size: many; V gene: TRBV29-1; J gene: TRBJ1-4; D gene: NA
CDR3 DNA: TGTGCCAGCAGTTATGACAGGGTTGGCACCGGGGAGCTGTTTTTT; CDR3 protein: CASSYDRVGTGELFF; clone size: many; V gene: TRBV6-5; J gene: TRBJ2-2; D gene: TRBD1
CDR3 DNA: TGTGCCAGCAGTTTCCTAACGGGACAGGGCCTCTACGAGCAGTACTTC; CDR3 protein: CASSFLTGQGLYEQYF; clone size: many; V gene: TRBV27; J gene: TRBJ2-7; D gene: TRBD1
CDR3 DNA: TGTGCCAGCAGCTTAATTAGGAGGGGCTCGGGGGCCAACGTCCTGACTTTC; CDR3 protein: CASSLIRRGSGANVLTF; clone size: many; V gene: TRBV11-2; J gene: TRBJ2-6; D gene: NA
CDR3 DNA: TGTGCCAGCAGCCCGACAGGGGTCGGCAATCAGCCCCAGCATTTT; CDR3 protein: CASSPTGVGNQPQHF; clone size: many; V gene: TRBV6-5; J gene: TRBJ1-5; D gene: TRBD1
CDR3 DNA: TGTGCCAGCAGCTTAGACGGGGCCAACTACGAGCAGTACTTC; CDR3 protein: CASSLDGANYEQYF; clone size: NA; V gene: TRBV7-9; J gene: TRBJ2-7; D gene: NA
CDR3 DNA: TGCGCCAGCAGGGAGAGATCGACAGGGGGAGAGACCCAGTACTTC; CDR3 protein: CASRERSTGGETQYF; clone size: many; V gene: TRBV10-2; J gene: TRBJ2-5; D gene: TRBD1
CDR3 DNA: TGCAGTGCTAGGGAGGTGGTATACGAGCAGTACTTC; CDR3 protein: CSAREVVYEQYF; clone size: many; V gene: TRBV20-1; J gene: TRBJ2-7; D gene: NA
CDR3 DNA: TGTGCCAGCAGCTTATCTAGCGGGAACTACGAGCAGTACTTC; CDR3 protein: CASSLSSGNYEQYF; clone size: many; V gene: TRBV5-5; J gene: TRBJ2-7; D gene: TRBD2
CDR3 DNA: TGTGCCAGCAGCTGGGGCGGGGTCAGGGGGGGAGAGACCCAGTACTTC; CDR3 protein: CASSWGGVRGGETQYF; clone size: many; V gene: TRBV5-6; J gene: TRBJ2-5; D gene: NA
CDR3 DNA: TGTGCCAGTAGTCCTCTGGGCGGGTCGAACACCGGGGAGCTGTTTTTT; CDR3 protein: CASSPLGGSNTGELFF; clone size: many; V gene: TRBV19; J gene: TRBJ2-2; D gene: NA
CDR3 DNA: TGTGCCAGCAGTCATTTGAGGCCGAGTAAGGCAAACGAGCAGTACTTC; CDR3 protein: CASSHLRPSKANEQYF; clone size: many; V gene: TRBV6-4; J gene: TRBJ2-7; D gene: NA
CDR3 DNA: TGCAGTGCTAGGCGATCGGGACTCCAGGCAGATACGCAGTATTTT; CDR3 protein: CSARRSGLQADTQYF; clone size: NA; V gene: TRBV20-1; J gene: TRBJ2-3; D gene: NA
CDR3 DNA: TGTGCCGGCAGCTCCGACAGGGTAAGGACCTCACCCCCCCACTTT; CDR3 protein: CAGSSDRVRTSPPHF; clone size: NA; V gene: TRBV9; J gene: TRBJ1-6; D gene: TRBD1
CDR3 DNA: TGTGCCAGCAGCTTAATGGTAGAACGAGAGACCCAGTACTTC; CDR3 protein: CASSLMVERETQYF; clone size: many; V gene: TRBV7-9; J gene: TRBJ2-5; D gene: NA
CDR3 DNA: TGCGCCAGCAGCTTTGACATACAAGAGACCCAGTACTTC; CDR3 protein: CASSFDIQETQYF; clone size: many; V gene: TRBV5-1; J gene: TRBJ2-5; D gene: NA
CDR3 DNA: TGTGCCAGCAGTCAGGCAGGGTTGAATTACGAGCAGTACTTC; CDR3 protein: CASSQAGLNYEQYF; clone size: many; V gene: TRBV2; J gene: TRBJ2-7; D gene: NA
CDR3 DNA: TGTGCCAGCAGCCATCCATTGGGCGGTGGTGAAAAACTGCTTTTT; CDR3 protein: CASSHPLGGGEKLLF; clone size: NA; V gene: TRBV9; J gene: TRBJ1-4; D gene: NA
CDR3 DNA: TGTGCCAGCAGTGACAGGGACCTTAACTATGGCTACACCTTC; CDR3 protein: CASSDRDLNYGYTF; clone size: NA; V gene: TRBV2; J gene: TRBJ1-2; D gene: NA
CDR3 DNA: TGTGCCACCAGTGAGACCGGGGGGCAAGGGAATCAGCCCCAGCATTTT; CDR3 protein: CATSETGGQGNQPQHF; clone size: NA; V gene: TRBV24-1; J gene: TRBJ1-5; D gene: NA
CDR3 DNA: TGTGCCAGCAGCCAGGGTACTAGCGGCTACGAGCAGTACTTC; CDR3 protein: CASSQGTSGYEQYF; clone size: many; V gene: TRBV3-1; J gene: TRBJ2-7; D gene: TRBD2
CDR3 DNA: TGTGCCAGCAACCCAGTTACACAAGGAAACACCGGGGAGCTGTTTTTT; CDR3 protein: CASNPVTQGNTGELFF; clone size: many; V gene: TRBV6-5; J gene: TRBJ2-2; D gene: NA
CDR3 DNA: NA; CDR3 protein: CASSFYICSTGGGETQYF; clone size: NA; V gene: TRBV7-7; J gene: TRBJ2-5; D gene: NA
CDR3 DNA: TGCGCCAGCAGCCTCGCCGGATTAAATGAAAAACTGTTTTTT; CDR3 protein: CASSLAGLNEKLFF; clone size: many; V gene: TRBV28; J gene: TRBJ1-4; D gene: NA
CDR3 DNA: TGTGCCAGCAGAGGGACAGACTTATCCTACGAGCAGTACTTC; CDR3 protein: CASRGTDLSYEQYF; clone size: many; V gene: TRBV6-1; J gene: TRBJ2-7; D gene: TRBD1
CDR3 DNA: TGTGCCAGTAGTATAAGAGGGGCCAACGTCCTGACTTTC; CDR3 protein: CASSIRGANVLTF; clone size: many; V gene: TRBV19; J gene: TRBJ2-6; D gene: NA
CDR3 DNA: TGCAGTGCTAAACCGGGACAGGGAACTTCGTCGACCTATGGCTACACCTTC; CDR3 protein: CSAKPGQGTSSTYGYTF; clone size: many; V gene: TRBV20-1; J gene: TRBJ1-2; D gene: TRBD1
CDR3 DNA: TGTGCCGGGGGCTGGGCAGACACAGATACGCAGTATTTT; CDR3 protein: CAGGWADTDTQYF; clone size: NA; V gene: TRBV30; J gene: TRBJ2-3; D gene: NA
CDR3 DNA: TGTGCCAGCAGACGACCGGGACAGACGCCGTTATACGATAATTCACCCCTCCACTTT; CDR3 protein: CASRRPGQTPLYDNSPLHF; clone size: many; V gene: TRBV11-2; J gene: TRBJ1-6; D gene: TRBD1
CDR3 DNA: TGTGCCACCAGTGATTTCTCGTCGCCCGGGGCTTCAGATACGCAGTATTTT; CDR3 protein: CATSDFSSPGASDTQYF; clone size: many; V gene: TRBV24-1; J gene: TRBJ2-3; D gene: NA
CDR3 DNA: TGTGCCAGCAGCTTACTATTGCCAGGGGAGCTGTTTTTT; CDR3 protein: CASSLLLPGELFF; clone size: NA; V gene: TRBV7-2; J gene: TRBJ2-2; D gene: NA
CDR3 DNA: TGTGCCAGCAGCTTATCAGGGGCCCCCAGAATTTCACCCCTCCACTTT; CDR3 protein: CASSLSGAPRISPLHF; clone size: once; V gene: TRBV7-9; J gene: TRBJ1-6; D gene: NA
CDR3 DNA: TGCGCCAGCAGCAACAGTAAGAACGAGCAGTACTTC; CDR3 protein: CASSNSKNEQYF; clone size: many; V gene: TRBV4-1; J gene: TRBJ2-7; D gene: NA
CDR3 DNA: TGTGCCAGCAGCAACCCACAGGGGAGGTCCCTCCACTTT; CDR3 protein: CASSNPQGRSLHF; clone size: few; V gene: TRBV7-9; J gene: TRBJ1-6; D gene: TRBD1
CDR3 DNA: TGCAGTGGGGGTAGGGGGGACACCGGGGAGCTGTTTTTT; CDR3 protein: CSGGRGDTGELFF; clone size: NA; V gene: TRBV20-1; J gene: TRBJ2-2; D gene: NA
CDR3 DNA: TGTGCCAGCAGTTTCGGGCAGGGGTTCGACGAGCAGTACTTC; CDR3 protein: CASSFGQGFDEQYF; clone size: many; V gene: TRBV27; J gene: TRBJ2-7; D gene: NA
CDR3 DNA: TGTGCCAGCAGCCACGACAGAAACACCATATATTTT; CDR3 protein: CASSHDRNTIYF; clone size: NA; V gene: TRBV7-9; J gene: TRBJ1-3; D gene: NA
CDR3 DNA: TGTGCCAGCAGCTTTATAGCGGGGGCTTACAATGAGCAGTTCTTC; CDR3 protein: CASSFIAGAYNEQFF; clone size: many; V gene: TRBV5-4; J gene: TRBJ2-1; D gene: TRBD2
CDR3 DNA: TGTGCCAGCAGTCCCACTAGCGGGACAGGGAACACCGGGGAGCTGTTTTTT; CDR3 protein: CASSPTSGTGNTGELFF; clone size: once; V gene: TRBV7-9; J gene: TRBJ2-2; D gene: TRBD2
CDR3 DNA: TGCAGTGCTAGAAGGGGCAACCCCAATCAGCCCCAGCATTTT; CDR3 protein: CSARRGNPNQPQHF; clone size: NA; V gene: TRBV20-1; J gene: TRBJ1-5; D gene: NA
CDR3 DNA: TGTGCCAGCAGTTTTACAGGGGGTCTTGAGACCCAGTACTTC; CDR3 protein: CASSFTGGLETQYF; clone size: many; V gene: TRBV27; J gene: TRBJ2-5; D gene: TRBD1
CDR3 DNA: TGTGCCAGTAGTATAGGTGGACAAGGCCAAAACATTCAGTACTTC; CDR3 protein: CASSIGGQGQNIQYF; clone size: NA; V gene: TRBV19; J gene: TRBJ2-4; D gene: NA
CDR3 DNA: TGTGCCAGCAGCTTAGTTGGCAGGGGGCGCAATGAGCAGTTCTTC; CDR3 protein: CASSLVGRGRNEQFF; clone size: many; V gene: TRBV7-2; J gene: TRBJ2-1; D gene: TRBD1
CDR3 DNA: TGCGCCAGCAGGGGACAGTATGGCTACACCTTC; CDR3 protein: CASRGQYGYTF; clone size: many; V gene: TRBV10-2; J gene: TRBJ1-2; D gene: TRBD1
CDR3 DNA: TGTGCCACCAGTGGCGACAGGGAAACTAACTATGGCTACACCTTC; CDR3 protein: CATSGDRETNYGYTF; clone size: NA; V gene: TRBV24-1; J gene: TRBJ1-2; D gene: TRBD1
CDR3 DNA: TGTGCCAGCAGGCGACTCTCCTACAATGAGCAGTTCTTC; CDR3 protein: CASRRLSYNEQFF; clone size: few; V gene: TRBV6-1; J gene: TRBJ2-1; D gene: NA
CDR3 DNA: TGCGCCAGCAGCCAAGACCTACGATCTAACTATGGCTACACCTTC; CDR3 protein: CASSQDLRSNYGYTF; clone size: many; V gene: TRBV4-1; J gene: TRBJ1-2; D gene: NA
CDR3 DNA: TGCGCCAGCAGCTTCCTACAGGGGTTAAGGCCTGAAGCTTTCTTT; CDR3 protein: CASSFLQGLRPEAFF; clone size: few; V gene: TRBV5-1; J gene: TRBJ1-1; D gene: TRBD1
CDR3 DNA: TGTGCCAGTACCAACCAAAGGAGGGATCCCCAGCATTTT; CDR3 protein: CASTNQRRDPQHF; clone size: NA; V gene: TRBV19; J gene: TRBJ1-5; D gene: NA
CDR3 DNA: TGTGCCAGCTCACCTCCGCTAGCGGCCCTATCCTACGAGCAGTACTTC; CDR3 protein: CASSPPLAALSYEQYF; clone size: many; V gene: TRBV18; J gene: TRBJ2-7; D gene: TRBD2